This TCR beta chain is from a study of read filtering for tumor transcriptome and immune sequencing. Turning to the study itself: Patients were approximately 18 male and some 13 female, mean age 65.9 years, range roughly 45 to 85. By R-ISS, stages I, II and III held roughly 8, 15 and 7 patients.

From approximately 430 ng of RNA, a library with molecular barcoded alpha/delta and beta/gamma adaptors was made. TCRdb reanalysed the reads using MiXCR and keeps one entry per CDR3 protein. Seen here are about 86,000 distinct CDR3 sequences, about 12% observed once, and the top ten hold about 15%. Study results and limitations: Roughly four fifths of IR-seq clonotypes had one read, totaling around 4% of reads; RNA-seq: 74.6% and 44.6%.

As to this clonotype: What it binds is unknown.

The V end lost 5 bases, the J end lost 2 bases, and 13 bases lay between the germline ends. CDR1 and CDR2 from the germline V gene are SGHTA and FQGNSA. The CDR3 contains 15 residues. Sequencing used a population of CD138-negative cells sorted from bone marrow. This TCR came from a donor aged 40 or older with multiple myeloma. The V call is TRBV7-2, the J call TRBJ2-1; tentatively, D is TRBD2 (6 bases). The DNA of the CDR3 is TGTGCCAGCAGCCCCCGGGGGTTCACCTACAATGAGCAGTTCTTC. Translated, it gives CASSPRGFTYNEQFF. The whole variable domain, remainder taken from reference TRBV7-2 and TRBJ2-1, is GAGVSQSPSNKVTEKGKDVELRCDPISGHTALYWYRQSLGQGLEFLIYFQGNSAPDKSGLPSDRFSAERTGGSVSTLTIQRTQQEDSAVYLCASSPRGFTYNEQFFGPGTRLTVL.